One sample yielded the 18 T cell receptor beta chains listed below, sequenced in a study of cytomegalovirus exposure and HLA in healthy donors. PCR involved 60 Vbeta and 13 Jbeta primers. Profiling relied on immunoSEQ multiplex PCR, and the TCRdb table lists in-frame clones only, not all of them. Among 150,000 to 200,000 clones listed, roughly three quarters were seen once. Sample: PBMCs. These TCRs come from a man younger than 35 in good health and CMV-seropositive.

This clone has just one count. The gene calls are TRBV5-1 and TRBJ2-5, with 9 positions matching TRBD1. The V gene's germline CDR1 is SGHRS and CDR2 YFSETQ. Trimming took 2 bases from V and 4 from J; bases not matched to a gene: 3. The CDR3 length is 14 residues. This CDR3 reads CASSLTGGAETQYF. For the CDR3, the DNA is TGCGCCAGCAGCTTAACAGGGGGCGCAGAGACCCAGTACTTC.

V usage is TRBV7-8 and J usage is TRBJ2-1, with a tentative D call TRBD1 (6 bases). Germline CDR1 is SGHVS and CDR2 is FQNEAQ. The V end lost 6 bases, the J end lost 5 bases, and 23 bases lay between the germline ends. This CDR3 has 17 residues. The CDR3 loop is CASRIPAVAGEHNEQFF. The CDR3 nucleotides are TGTGCCAGCAGAATCCCGGCTGTGGCAGGGGAGCACAATGAGCAGTTCTTC.

Only one count was recorded for this clone. The chain employs TRBV7-9 and TRBJ1-6; D is possibly TRBD1 (6 bases). V lost 5 bases and J 7 bases, leaving 15 bases between the germline ends. CDR3 length: 15 residues. Germline V gene lookup returns CDR1 SEHNR and CDR2 FQNEAQ (reference sequence). The CDR3 reads CASSPHRVGNSPLHF. CDR3 DNA: TGTGCCAGCAGCCCCCACAGGGTCGGGAATTCACCCCTCCACTTT.

The rearrangement uses TRBV19 and TRBJ1-5, with 8 bases that match TRBD1. This CDR3 has 13 amino acids. The germline V gene has CDR1 LNHDA and CDR2 SQIVND (reference sequence). V was clipped by 10 bases and J by 3 bases; unmatched bases: 5. CDR3 in DNA: TGTGCCACCGGGGACAGGACCAATCAGCCCCAGCATTTT. It specifies CATGDRTNQPQHF. The full variable domain, in which reference TRBV19 and TRBJ1-5 provide the parts outside the CDR3, is DGGITQSPKYLFRKEGQNVTLSCEQNLNHDAMYWYRQDPGQGLRLIYYSQIVNDFQKGDIAEGYSVSREKKESFPLTVTSAQKNPTAFYLCATGDRTNQPQHFGDGTRLSIL.

CDR3 bases: TGTGCCAGCAGCTCCGACAGGGCCAGTGGCCAAGGCTATGGCTACACCTTC. Translation gives CASSSDRASGQGYGYTF. V usage is TRBV7-9 and J usage is TRBJ1-2; 7 bases are shared with TRBD1. The CDR3 is made up of 17 amino acids. The V gene's germline CDR1 is SEHNR and CDR2 FQNEAQ (reference sequence). With V trimmed by 4 bases and J by 4 bases, 15 bases remained unmatched.

Worth noting for this clone: A junction boundary mismatches the germline segment, possibly from a read error. CDR3 coding DNA: TGTGCTAGCAGCCGAGGCCAGACAGATACGCAGTATTTT. This codes for CASSRGQTDTQYF. The chain combines TRBV7-7 with TRBJ2-3, with D uncertain. The length of the CDR3 is 13 residues. Germline values: CDR1 SSHAT, CDR2 FNYEAQ (reference sequence).

The chain carries TRBV5-4 and TRBJ1-4; D is possibly TRBD1 (6 bases). Trimming took 4 bases from V and 0 from J, leaving 10 bases between them. Per the germline V gene, CDR1 is SGHNT and CDR2 is YYREEE (reference sequence). The CDR3 sequence is 15 residues long. The CDR3 is CASSANRATNEKLFF. CDR3 DNA sequence: TGTGCCAGCAGCGCGAACAGGGCAACTAATGAAAAACTGTTTTTT.

In the case of this clone: Mismatch with germline at one junction end may stem from a read error. The chain combines TRBV5-1 with TRBJ1-1, with TRBD1 matching 7 bases. CDR3 length: 15 amino acids. From germline, CDR1 is SGHRS and CDR2 YFSETQ. CDR3: CASSLTGAVGTEDFF. In nucleotides, the CDR3 is TGCGCCAGCAGCCTTACAGGGGCGGTAGGGACTGAAGATTTCTTT.

This clone was seen once. V gene TRBV4-2 combines with J gene TRBJ1-1; 7 nucleotides agree with TRBD1. From germline, CDR1 is LGHNA and CDR2 YNFKEQ. CDR3 length: 15 amino acids. The trim removed 0 bases at V and 10 bases at J, leaving 11 bases unmatched. CDR3 bases: TGTGCCAGCAGCCAAGAATTAGCCCCCTCAGGGGGAGCTTTCTTT. This codes for CASSQELAPSGGAFF.

This clone was observed a handful of times. This CDR3 is CASSPVDRGIIEETQYF. The CDR3 DNA sequence: TGTGCCAGCTCCCCCGTCGACAGGGGCATTATCGAAGAGACCCAGTACTTC. The chain is built from TRBV18 and TRBJ2-5; 8 positions match TRBD1. CDR1 is KGHSH and CDR2 is LQKENI in the germline V gene. After removal of 6 bases from V and 3 bases from J, the junction contained 15 bases not matched to a gene. This CDR3 has 17 amino acids.

A few counts support this clone. This sample also contains other DNA sequences that code for the same CDR3. The chain combines TRBV6-5 with TRBJ1-4; perhaps TRBD1 as D (6 bases). This CDR3 is built from 15 residues. V lost 0 bases to trimming and J lost 6 bases, with 11 bases between them. Germline-derived CDR1 and CDR2 are MNHEY and SVGAGI. This chain's CDR3 is CASSYSGGGDEKLFF. For the CDR3, the DNA is TGTGCCAGCAGTTACTCAGGGGGGGGCGATGAAAAACTGTTTTTT.

The rearrangement links TRBV5-1 to TRBJ1-1; D gene uncertain. The CDR3 contains 13 residues. V was shortened by 0 bases and J by 5 bases, with 8 bases between the two germline ends. Germline V gives CDR1 SGHRS, CDR2 YFSETQ. CDR3 sequence reads: CASSLVSETEAFF. The CDR3 DNA reads TGCGCCAGCAGCTTGGTATCCGAGACTGAAGCTTTCTTT.

The chain carries TRBV28 and TRBJ2-7, with 10 positions matching TRBD2. CDR1 and CDR2 from the germline V gene are MDHEN and SYDVKM. CDR3 length equals 17 residues. V dropped 3 bases and J dropped 0; count of bases not matched to a gene: 8. CDR3 protein: CASSFSDSGGSSYEQYV. Written as DNA, the CDR3 is TGTGCCAGCAGTTTCTCGGATAGCGGGGGGAGCTCCTACGAGCAGTACGTC.

The chain has TRBV11-3 and TRBJ2-1; 10 bases line up with TRBD2. This CDR3 region has 18 residues. J gave up 6 bases and V 1 base, and 12 bases lay outside the gene matches. Germline CDR1 is SGHNT and CDR2 is YENEEA. In DNA form, the CDR3 reads TGTGCCAGCAGCTTAGGCTCAGCGGGGGGGTACGTGGGCAATGAGCAGTTCTTC. Its translation is CASSLGSAGGYVGNEQFF.

V is TRBV30 and J is TRBJ1-2; 9 nucleotides line up with TRBD1. V lost 0 bases to trimming and J lost 5 bases; unmatched junction nucleotides: 7. The germline V gene encodes CDR1 GTSNPN and CDR2 SVGIG (reference sequence). This CDR3 is 15 amino acids long. The CDR3 region has the DNA TGTGCCTGGAGTGTACAGGGGGCCGTTTCTTATGGCTACACCTTC. Residues: CAWSVQGAVSYGYTF.

In its sample, this clone was seen a few times. The chain links TRBV6-1 to TRBJ1-2; 7 bases fit TRBD1. Germline CDR1 is MNHNS and CDR2 is SASEGT. V gave up 6 bases and J gave up 4 bases; unmatched junction bases: 8. There are 14 residues in the CDR3. The DNA of the CDR3 is TGTGCCAGCAGCCCCGGGACAGCTCGCTATGGCTACACCTTC. It is translated as CASSPGTARYGYTF.

The rearrangement joins TRBV5-6 to TRBJ2-7, with 8 bases aligning to TRBD1. CDR3 size: 15 residues. V lost 4 bases to trimming and J lost 9 bases; unmatched junction nucleotides: 15. Germline V gives CDR1 SGHDT, CDR2 YYEEEE. In DNA, the CDR3 is TGTGCCAGCAGCCAAGGGACGGCCGGGACAGGTATGCAGTACGTC. Its protein product is CASSQGTAGTGMQYV.

A note on this clone: Relative to the germline gene, one junction end is altered; a read error may explain this. This chain links TRBV18 with TRBJ1-1; D possibly corresponds to TRBD1 (6 bases). Germline V gene lookup returns CDR1 KGHSH and CDR2 LQKENI. The CDR3 covers 14 residues. This CDR3 is CASSPLSGAAVGIF. CDR3 bases: TGTGCCAGCTCCCCCCTTTCAGGGGCCGCCGTTGGGATCTTT.